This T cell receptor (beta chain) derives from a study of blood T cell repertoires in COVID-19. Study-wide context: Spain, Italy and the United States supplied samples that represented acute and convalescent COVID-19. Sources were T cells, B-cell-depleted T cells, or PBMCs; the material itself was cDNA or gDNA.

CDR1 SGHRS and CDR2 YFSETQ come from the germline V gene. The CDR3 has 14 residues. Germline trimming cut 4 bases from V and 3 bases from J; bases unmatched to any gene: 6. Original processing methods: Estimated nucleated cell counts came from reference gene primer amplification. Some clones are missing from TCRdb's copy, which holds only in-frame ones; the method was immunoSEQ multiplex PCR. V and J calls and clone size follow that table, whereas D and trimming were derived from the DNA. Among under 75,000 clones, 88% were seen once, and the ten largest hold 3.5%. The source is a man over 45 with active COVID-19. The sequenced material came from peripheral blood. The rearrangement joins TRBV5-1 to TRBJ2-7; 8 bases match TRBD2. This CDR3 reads CASSLKRGNYEQYF. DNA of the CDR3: TGCGCCAGCAGCCTGAAGCGGGGGAACTACGAGCAGTACTTC.